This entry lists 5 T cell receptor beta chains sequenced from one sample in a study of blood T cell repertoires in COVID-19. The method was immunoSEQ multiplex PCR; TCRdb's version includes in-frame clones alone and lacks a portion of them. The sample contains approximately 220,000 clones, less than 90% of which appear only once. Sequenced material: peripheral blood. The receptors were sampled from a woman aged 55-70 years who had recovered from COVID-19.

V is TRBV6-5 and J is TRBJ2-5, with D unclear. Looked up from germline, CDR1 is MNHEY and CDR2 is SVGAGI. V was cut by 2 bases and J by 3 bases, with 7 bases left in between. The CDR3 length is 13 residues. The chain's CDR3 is CASSYGPKETQYF. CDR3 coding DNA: TGTGCCAGCAGTTACGGGCCTAAAGAGACCCAGTACTTC.

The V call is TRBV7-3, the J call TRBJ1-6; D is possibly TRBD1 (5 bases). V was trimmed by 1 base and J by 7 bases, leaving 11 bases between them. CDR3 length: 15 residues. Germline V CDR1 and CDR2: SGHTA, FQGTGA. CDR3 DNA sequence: TGTGCCAGCAGCTTAATGGGGGGGGAGAATTCACCCCTCCACTTT. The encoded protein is CASSLMGGENSPLHF.

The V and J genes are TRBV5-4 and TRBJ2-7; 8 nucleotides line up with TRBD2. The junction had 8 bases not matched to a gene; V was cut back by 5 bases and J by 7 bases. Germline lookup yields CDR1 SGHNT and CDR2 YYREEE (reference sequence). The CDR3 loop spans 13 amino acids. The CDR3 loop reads CASSPGLAGEQYF. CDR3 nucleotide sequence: TGTGCCAGCAGTCCAGGACTAGCAGGGGAGCAGTACTTC.

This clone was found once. The CDR3 bases are TGCGCCAGCAGCCAAGATGGCCAGGGGGCCTCTTCTGGTGAAAAACTGTTTTTT. Its translation is CASSQDGQGASSGEKLFF. The rearrangement joins TRBV4-3 to TRBJ1-4, with 8 nucleotides matching TRBD1. The V gene's germline CDR1 is LGHNA and CDR2 YSLEER. J gave up 7 bases and V 0 bases, and 13 bases lay outside the gene matches. The CDR3 is made up of 18 amino acids.

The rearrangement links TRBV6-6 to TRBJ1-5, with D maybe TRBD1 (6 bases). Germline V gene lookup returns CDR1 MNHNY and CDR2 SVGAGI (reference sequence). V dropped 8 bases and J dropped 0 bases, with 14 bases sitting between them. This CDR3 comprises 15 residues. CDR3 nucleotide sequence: TGTGCCAGCGTACAACAGGGTTTTAGCAATCAGCCCCAGCATTTT. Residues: CASVQQGFSNQPQHF.